Below are 20 T cell receptor beta chains sequenced from a single sample in a study of T cells after yellow fever vaccination. MiXCR, applied by TCRdb to the 5' RACE reads, yields one record per CDR3 protein. The sample carries tens of thousands of distinct CDR3 sequences, roughly 7% recorded once. Sequencing was performed on CD8+ T cells sorted from PBMCs, taken around 15 days after the first yellow fever vaccination. These receptors all stem from a man between 18 and 35 years old who received the YFV17D yellow fever vaccine.

This clonotype has at least ten counts. The V call is TRBV12-3 or TRBV12-4, the J call TRBJ1-2; D not certain. Trimming stripped 8 bases from V and 5 bases from J, with 0 bases between. This CDR3 has 8 amino acids. The CDR3 DNA sequence: TGTGCCAGCTATGGCTACACCTTC. Protein sequence: CASYGYTF.

This clonotype was seen at least ten times. The J gene is TRBJ2-3, the V gene TRBV7-3, with a weak D call TRBD2 (6 bases). The V end was cut by 5 bases, the J end by 2 bases, with 14 bases between. Germline V gene lookup returns CDR1 SGHTA and CDR2 FQGTGA. The CDR3 is 15 amino acids. The CDR3 DNA is TGTGCCAGCAGCCGGACGACTAGACCCACAGATACGCAGTATTTT. It codes for CASSRTTRPTDTQYF.

This clonotype was seen ten or more times. This chain connects TRBV28 to TRBJ2-2, with 7 bases that match TRBD2. V lost 3 bases and J lost 0; bases outside the gene matches: 13. Germline CDR1 reads MDHEN; CDR2 reads SYDVKM. The CDR3 runs 19 residues. Here the CDR3 DNA reads TGTGCCAGCAGTTTCCCCGGACTAGTGGGAACCTCGAACACCGGGGAGCTGTTTTTT. Its translation: CASSFPGLVGTSNTGELFF.

This clonotype was counted many times. The V gene is TRBV5-8, the J gene TRBJ2-4; possibly TRBD2 for D (6 bases). Trimming left V 4 bases short and J 3 bases short, with 17 bases between. CDR1 SGHTS and CDR2 YDEGEE come from the germline V gene. This CDR3 spans 16 amino acids. CDR3 bases: TGTGCCAGCAGCCCCCTGGGGCACGGGAGCAAAAACATTCAGTACTTC. It is translated as CASSPLGHGSKNIQYF.

This clonotype was counted many times. This chain uses TRBV29-1 with TRBJ2-7; D unclear. Trimming left V 4 bases short and J 0 bases short, with 16 bases between. Germline assignment: CDR1 SQVTM and CDR2 ANQGSEA. The CDR3 covers 15 residues. CDR3 protein: CSVVSPRSVSYEQYF. CDR3 nucleotide sequence: TGCAGCGTTGTCTCACCTCGGTCAGTCTCCTACGAGCAGTACTTC.

In this sample, this clonotype turned up many times. The gene calls are TRBV21-1 and TRBJ2-4; the table calls TRBD1, which could not be checked here. TRBV21-1 is tagged as a pseudogene. The CDR3 is 17 residues long. CDR3 amino acids: CASSARRGIGAKNIQYF. Here the CDR3 DNA reads TGTGCCAGCAGCGCCCGTCGGGGGATAGGGGCCAAAAACATTCAGTACTTC.

This clonotype was seen more than once but under ten times. The chain employs TRBV27 and TRBJ1-1; a possible D gene is TRBD1 (6 bases). The CDR3 loop spans 13 amino acids. The V and J ends lost 5 bases and 7 bases respectively, with 14 bases between them. Looked up from germline, CDR1 is MNHEY and CDR2 is SMNVEV (reference sequence). This CDR3 is CASSPTGLLEAFF. The CDR3 region has the DNA TGTGCCAGCAGTCCCACAGGGTTACTTGAAGCTTTCTTT.

This clonotype was detected many times. The chain has TRBV4-1 and TRBJ2-3; D is undetermined. V shed 3 bases and J shed 5 bases, with 12 bases lying between them. CDR3 length: 14 residues. From germline, CDR1 is MGHRA and CDR2 YSYEKL. The CDR3 is CASSHANGLDTQYF. CDR3 in DNA: TGCGCCAGCAGCCATGCCAACGGCCTAGATACGCAGTATTTT.

This clonotype came up many times. The V and J genes are TRBV2 and TRBJ2-3, with a weak D call TRBD1 (6 bases). V was clipped by 7 bases and J by 0 bases, with 20 bases between them. The CDR3 totals 17 residues. Germline loops: CDR1 SNHLY, CDR2 FYNNEI. The CDR3 protein is CASTIGGQSSSTDTQYF. In nucleotides, the CDR3 is TGTGCCAGCACGATTGGGGGACAATCGTCTAGCACAGATACGCAGTATTTT.

This clonotype was counted ten times or more. This chain links TRBV12-3 or TRBV12-4 with TRBJ2-5, with D perhaps assigned TRBD1 or TRBD2 (5 bases each). Between the trimmed V and J ends, which lost 1 base and 3 bases, there was a span of 9 bases. The CDR3 sequence is 14 residues long. For the CDR3, the DNA is TGTGCCAGCAGTTTAGACTGGGGGAAAGAGACCCAGTACTTC. As protein: CASSLDWGKETQYF.

In its sample, this clonotype was seen many times. The chain links TRBV10-3 to TRBJ1-2; TRBD1 is a possible D gene (5 bases). The CDR3 consists of 13 residues. V was trimmed by 10 bases and J by 6 bases, leaving 18 bases between them. Per the germline V gene, CDR1 is ENHRY and CDR2 is SYGVKD. This CDR3 reads CATLLGPLDGYTF. The CDR3 DNA follows: TGTGCCACGTTACTGGGGCCTTTGGATGGCTACACCTTC.

At least ten counts were recorded for this clonotype. CDR3 residues: CASSLADNEQFF. The CDR3 bases are TGTGCCAGCAGCTTAGCAGACAATGAGCAGTTCTTC. The chain links TRBV7-9 to TRBJ2-1, with D unresolved. V was trimmed by 0 bases and J by 5 bases, leaving 2 bases between them. Germline CDR1 SEHNR, CDR2 FQNEAQ (reference sequence). This CDR3 contains 12 residues.

The table lists this clonotype with many counts. The chain uses TRBV29-1 and TRBJ2-2; D may correspond to TRBD1 or TRBD2 (6 bases each). CDR1 is SQVTM, CDR2 ANQGSEA, per germline. The CDR3 is made up of 14 amino acids. V lost 7 bases and J lost 0, with 12 bases in between. The CDR3 DNA follows: TGCAGCGGGGAGGAGGGGGCGAACACCGGGGAGCTGTTTTTT. It codes for CSGEEGANTGELFF.

This clonotype was recorded many times. This rearrangement joins TRBV27 to TRBJ1-2, with TRBD1 as a possible D gene (5 bases). The CDR3 runs to 16 residues. The germline gives CDR1 MNHEY, CDR2 SMNVEV (reference sequence). V lost 5 bases, J lost 4 bases, and 20 bases lay in between. The CDR3, as DNA: TGTGCCAGCAGTCCCCTCCAGGGCCCTCAGCTCTATGGCTACACCTTC. This sequence encodes CASSPLQGPQLYGYTF.

This clonotype was seen a handful of times. The CDR3 spells CASSPETGGRDEQYF. The CDR3 coding sequence is TGTGCCAGCAGTCCGGAGACAGGGGGCCGGGACGAGCAGTACTTC. The rearrangement joins TRBV6-2 or TRBV6-3 to TRBJ2-7; 10 bases fit TRBD1. The CDR3 consists of 15 residues. The germline gives CDR1 MNHEY, CDR2 SVGEGT. The junction had 9 bases not matched to a gene; V was cut back by 5 bases and J by 5 bases.

This clonotype was counted many times. The chain links TRBV5-1 to TRBJ2-2, with D tentatively TRBD2 (6 bases). The ends were cut back, 3 bases at V and 5 bases at J, with 8 bases in the middle. The germline V gene has CDR1 SGHRS and CDR2 YFSETQ. This CDR3 has 13 residues. The CDR3 reads CASSWGLTGELFF. In nucleotides, the CDR3 is TGCGCCAGCAGCTGGGGACTGACCGGGGAGCTGTTTTTT.

In regard to this clonotype: This may arise from a read error, as a much more abundant clone is one base away. This chain connects TRBV20-1 to TRBJ2-1, with 7 positions matching TRBD1. Germline V lookup: CDR1 DFQATT, CDR2 SNEGSKA (reference sequence). CDR3 length equals 16 residues. The CDR3 protein is CCAREDLTGTYNEQFF. DNA of the CDR3: TGCTGTGCTAGAGAAGACTTGACAGGGACCTACAATGAGCAGTTCTTC.

This clonotype has a count of ten or more. V is TRBV4-2 and J is TRBJ1-5; possible D gene TRBD1, 6 bases. Trimming took 0 bases from V and 6 from J, leaving 12 bases between them. Germline CDR1 is LGHNA and CDR2 is YNFKEQ. This CDR3 region has 15 residues. CDR3 amino acids: CASSQEGGISQPQHF. The CDR3 DNA is TGTGCCAGCAGCCAAGAAGGGGGTATCAGTCAGCCCCAGCATTTT.

Remarks on this clonotype: A much larger clone is a single base away; this may be a read error. J is TRBJ2-2 and V is TRBV13, with D hard to call. CDR1 PRHDT and CDR2 FYEKMQ come from the germline V gene (reference sequence). Trimming removed 3 bases at V and 5 bases at J, with 13 bases between. This CDR3 comprises 15 residues. The CDR3: CASSLYGYVTGELFF. The CDR3 nucleotides are TGTGCCAGCAGCTTGTATGGCTACGTTACCGGGGAGCTGTTTTTT.

This clonotype has only a few counts. This chain links TRBV28 with TRBJ2-2, with a tentative D call TRBD2 (5 bases). The V end lost 5 bases, the J end lost 3 bases, and 13 bases lay between the germline ends. The CDR3 runs 15 residues. The germline V gene has CDR1 MDHEN and CDR2 SYDVKM. CDR3 DNA sequence: TGTGCCAGCAGTCCGAAGCAGGAGGACACCGGGGAGCTGTTTTTT. Its translation is CASSPKQEDTGELFF.